This TCR beta chain was sequenced for a study of response to subunit inactivated influenza vaccine. The study, taken as a whole, reports: The study's authors posited that every seasonal influenza vaccination enlists few new T cells.

The table lists this clonotype with a few counts. As yet, its antigen is unknown. Each CDR3 protein gets one entry after TCRdb re-called the RT-PCR reads with MiXCR. The data hold 860,000 or so distinct CDR3 sequences, with about 20% observed a single time. This specimen consisted of PBMCs from blood, obtained around 5 days after vaccination. This sequence was found in a man between 50 and 59 years old who received an inactivated influenza vaccine.

The CDR3 sequence: CSAREPGLATNEQFF. In DNA, the CDR3 is TGCAGTGCAAGGGAACCGGGACTAGCGACCAATGAGCAGTTCTTC. The chain couples TRBV20-1 to TRBJ2-1; TRBD2 matches 10 bases. V shed 6 bases and J 6 bases; nucleotides not matched to a gene: 11. The CDR3 is 15 residues long. Germline V gene lookup returns CDR1 DFQATT and CDR2 SNEGSKA (reference sequence).